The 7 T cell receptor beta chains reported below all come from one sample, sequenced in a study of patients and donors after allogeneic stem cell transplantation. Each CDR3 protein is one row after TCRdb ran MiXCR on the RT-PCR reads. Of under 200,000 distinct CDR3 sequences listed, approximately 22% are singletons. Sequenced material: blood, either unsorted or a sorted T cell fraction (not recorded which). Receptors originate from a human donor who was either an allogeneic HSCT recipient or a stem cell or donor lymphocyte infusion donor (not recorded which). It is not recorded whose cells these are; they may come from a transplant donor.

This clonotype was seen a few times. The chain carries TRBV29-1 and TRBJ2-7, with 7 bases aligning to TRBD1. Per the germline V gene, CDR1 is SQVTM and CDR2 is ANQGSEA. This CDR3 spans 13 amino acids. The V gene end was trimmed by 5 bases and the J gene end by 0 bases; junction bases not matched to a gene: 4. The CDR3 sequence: CSVLQGFSYEQYF. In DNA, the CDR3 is TGCAGCGTTCTACAGGGGTTCTCCTACGAGCAGTACTTC.

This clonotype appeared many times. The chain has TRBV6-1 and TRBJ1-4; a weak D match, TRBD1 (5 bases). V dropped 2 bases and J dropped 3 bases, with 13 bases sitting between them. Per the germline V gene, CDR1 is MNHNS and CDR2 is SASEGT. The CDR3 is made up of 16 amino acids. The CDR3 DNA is TGTGCCAGCAGTGAATCCTCGACAGAGGCTAATGAAAAACTGTTTTTT. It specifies CASSESSTEANEKLFF.

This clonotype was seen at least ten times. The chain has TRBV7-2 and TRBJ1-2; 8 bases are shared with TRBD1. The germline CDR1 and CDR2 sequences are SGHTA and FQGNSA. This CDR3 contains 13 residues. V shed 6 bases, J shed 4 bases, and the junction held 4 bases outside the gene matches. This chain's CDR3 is CASSPGQGYGYTF. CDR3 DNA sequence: TGTGCCAGCAGTCCTGGACAGGGCTATGGCTACACCTTC.

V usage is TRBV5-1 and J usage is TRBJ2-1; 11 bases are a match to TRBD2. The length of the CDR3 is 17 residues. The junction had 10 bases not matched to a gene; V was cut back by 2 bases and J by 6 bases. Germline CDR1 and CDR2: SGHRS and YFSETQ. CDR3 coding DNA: TGCGCCAGCAGCTTCTTTGGTAGCGGGAGGGGTTTCAATGAGCAGTTCTTC. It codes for CASSFFGSGRGFNEQFF.

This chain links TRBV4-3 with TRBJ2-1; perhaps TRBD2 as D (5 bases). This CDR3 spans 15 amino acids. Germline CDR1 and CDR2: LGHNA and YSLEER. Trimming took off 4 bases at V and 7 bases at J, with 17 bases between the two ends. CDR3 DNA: TGCGCCAGCAGCCCTCTAAGGGAGTTGTTTAATGAGCAGTTCTTC. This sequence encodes CASSPLRELFNEQFF.

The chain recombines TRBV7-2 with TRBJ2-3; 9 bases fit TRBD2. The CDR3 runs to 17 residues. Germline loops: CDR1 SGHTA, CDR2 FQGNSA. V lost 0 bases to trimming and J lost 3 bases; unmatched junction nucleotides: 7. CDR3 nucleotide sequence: TGTGCCAGCAGCTTAGCGGGCGGGGGGGCCGTGACAGATACGCAGTATTTT. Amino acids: CASSLAGGGAVTDTQYF.

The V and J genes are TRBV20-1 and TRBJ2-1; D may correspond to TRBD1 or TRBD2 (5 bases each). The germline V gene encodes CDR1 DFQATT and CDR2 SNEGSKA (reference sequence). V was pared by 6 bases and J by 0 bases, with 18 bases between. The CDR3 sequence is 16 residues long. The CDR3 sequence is CSADRWTVHSYNEQFF. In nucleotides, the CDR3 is TGCAGTGCCGACAGATGGACTGTACACTCCTACAATGAGCAGTTCTTC.